One and the same sample provided the 12 T cell receptor beta chains below, sequenced in a study of T-cell memory formation after mild COVID-19. TCRdb reanalysed the 5' RACE reads using MiXCR and keeps one entry per CDR3 protein. The sample holds a few hundred thousand distinct CDR3 sequences; approximately 15% are singletons and the top ten take 22%. Sequencing was done on a sample of PBMCs or a T cell subset sorted from them (not recorded which). These TCRs come from a man aged 18 to 30 who had mild COVID-19 (a few samples of this study predate the infection). Cell type and time point are not known.

This clonotype was found many times. The chain joins TRBV19 to TRBJ1-2; no firm D call. The CDR3 sequence is 12 residues long. CDR1 LNHDA and CDR2 SQIVND come from the germline V gene (reference sequence). The ends were cut back, 4 bases at V and 4 bases at J, with 7 bases in the middle. CDR3 nucleotide sequence: TGTGCCAGTAGTACGGAGGGCTATGGCTACACCTTC. Its translation is CASSTEGYGYTF.

This clonotype showed up just once. The chain links TRBV11-2 to TRBJ1-6; D may be TRBD1 (5 bases). CDR1 and CDR2 (germline): SGHAT, FQNNGV. CDR3 length: 16 residues. V lost 2 bases and J lost 8, with 16 bases in between. CDR3: CASSLRQTPWDSPLHF. The DNA for the CDR3 is TGTGCCAGCAGCTTACGACAGACTCCTTGGGATTCACCCCTCCACTTT.

This chain links TRBV7-3 with TRBJ2-1; tentative D call: TRBD2 (5 bases). There are 15 residues in the CDR3. Germline V gene data show CDR1 as SGHTA and CDR2 as FQGTGA. V was clipped by 5 bases and J by 10 bases, with 21 bases between them. The CDR3, as DNA: TGTGCCAGCAGCCCCTCCGGCTCTAGCTTGGGGGAGCAGTTCTTC. Its translation: CASSPSGSSLGEQFF.

This clonotype was seen a few times. The chain uses TRBV10-2 and TRBJ2-1; 13 positions agree with TRBD2. CDR3 length: 14 amino acids. With 7 bases clipped from V and 6 bases from J, the junction kept 3 bases outside the gene matches. Germline CDR1 WSHSY, CDR2 SAAADI. CDR3 sequence: CASKLAGGPNEQFF. CDR3 bases: TGCGCCAGCAAACTAGCGGGGGGGCCCAATGAGCAGTTCTTC.

The rearrangement uses TRBV5-6 and TRBJ2-7; D may be TRBD2 (7 bases). This CDR3 comprises 17 residues. Deletions cut 5 bases from V and 1 base from J, with 22 bases between. In germline, CDR1 is SGHDT, CDR2 YYEEEE. Here the CDR3 reads CASSASWGGAESYEQYV. The CDR3 DNA reads TGTGCCAGCAGTGCTAGCTGGGGGGGGGCCGAGTCCTACGAGCAGTACGTC.

This chain uses TRBV28 with TRBJ2-1, with a weak D call TRBD2 (5 bases). CDR3 size: 12 residues. Germline values: CDR1 MDHEN, CDR2 SYDVKM. The germline V and J ends were trimmed by 6 bases and 9 bases, with 12 bases remaining between them. Written as DNA, the CDR3 is TGTGCCAGCAGCGGGGATTGGTTTGAGCAGTTCTTC. It translates to CASSGDWFEQFF.

This clonotype was seen a handful of times. Compared with germline, one end of the junction differs, possibly owing to a read error. The CDR3 is CASSQPGQGSPLF. CDR3 sequence (DNA): TGTGCCAGCAGCCAACCCGGACAGGGCTCGCCTCTCTTC. The V and J genes are TRBV7-2 and TRBJ2-5; 8 positions agree with TRBD1. The CDR3 spans 13 residues. CDR1 SGHTA and CDR2 FQGNSA come from the germline V gene.

The table lists this clonotype with a few counts. In nucleotides, the CDR3 is TGTGCCAGCAGTTCCTCTTCTAGCTTCAATGAGCAGTTCTTC. Translated, it gives CASSSSSSFNEQFF. V is TRBV27 and J is TRBJ2-1; D might be TRBD2 (5 bases). From germline, CDR1 is MNHEY and CDR2 SMNVEV (reference sequence). The V end was cut by 4 bases, the J end by 6 bases, with 13 bases between. This CDR3 has 14 amino acids.

This clonotype was observed a few times. This chain joins TRBV27 and TRBJ2-7, with TRBD1 matching 9 bases. With 4 bases clipped from V and 7 bases from J, the junction kept 5 bases outside the gene matches. CDR1 and CDR2 (germline): MNHEY, SMNVEV (reference sequence). The CDR3 is 13 residues long. This CDR3 reads CASSWTGAGEQYF. The DNA of the CDR3 is TGTGCCAGCAGTTGGACAGGGGCAGGTGAGCAGTACTTC.

This chain joins TRBV5-1 and TRBJ1-4; D remains unclear. CDR1 and CDR2 from the germline V gene are SGHRS and YFSETQ. V was clipped by 4 bases and J by 10 bases, with 11 bases between them. This CDR3 is built from 12 residues. As DNA, the CDR3 is TGCGCCAGCAGCCTAGAACGTGGAAAACTGTTTTTT. Protein: CASSLERGKLFF.

This chain connects TRBV5-1 to TRBJ2-2, with TRBD1 matching 8 bases. Germline V CDR1 and CDR2: SGHRS, YFSETQ. After removal of 4 bases from V and 6 bases from J, the junction contained 8 bases not matched to a gene. The CDR3 totals 15 residues. The CDR3 nucleotides read TGCGCCAGCAGCGGACAGGGAATTATGGCCGGGGAGCTGTTTTTT. It codes for CASSGQGIMAGELFF.

This clonotype was counted at least ten times. V is TRBV5-1 and J is TRBJ2-1; TRBD1 agrees at 10 bases. Germline CDR1 reads SGHRS; CDR2 reads YFSETQ. This CDR3 region has 19 residues. V trimming: 3 bases; J trimming: 6 bases; junction bases outside the gene matches: 18. This CDR3 is CASSSSTLYTGTGVNEQFF. For the CDR3, the DNA is TGCGCCAGCAGCTCTTCCACCTTATACACCGGGACAGGGGTCAATGAGCAGTTCTTC.